Here is one T cell receptor (beta chain) with its context. The data originate from a study of blood T cell repertoires in COVID-19. Profiled with immunoSEQ multiplex PCR; TCRdb holds only in-frame clones, not every one. The sample has approximately 230,000 clones, roughly four fifths seen once; the top ten hold 15%. The clonotype originates from a man aged 35 to 55 who had recovered from COVID-19. The source material was PBMCs or T cells enriched from blood (not recorded which).

CDR3 protein: CAIQAGGPYEQYF. The CDR3 DNA sequence: TGTGCCATTCAGGCGGGGGGACCCTACGAGCAGTACTTC. The chain employs TRBV6-5 and TRBJ2-7, with 8 bases aligning to TRBD2. The CDR3 is made up of 13 amino acids. Trimming removed 10 bases from V and 2 bases from J; junction bases left unmatched: 7. Germline CDR1 reads MNHEY; CDR2 reads SVGAGI.